This T cell receptor (beta chain) appears in the sequencing data of a study of T cell responses to AZD1222 COVID-19 vaccine. Study conclusions and caveats: Most donors were white British, females outnumbered males, and clonal diversity was possibly underestimated.

Sequencing was performed with immunoSEQ multiplex PCR; in TCRdb, only in-frame clones are kept and a portion is missing. Among 150,000 to 160,000 clones listed, about 90% were seen once. As concerns this clone: Its antigen is not known.

This CDR3 spans 16 amino acids. In germline, CDR1 is SGHDT, CDR2 YYEEEE. V was trimmed by 4 bases and J by 4 bases, leaving 18 bases between them. The origin of this receptor is an adult who received the AZD1222 COVID-19 vaccine. The rearrangement uses TRBV5-6 and TRBJ2-1; TRBD1 is a possible D gene (5 bases). Source: peripheral blood, taken 28 days after the second AZD1222 dose. The CDR3 sequence is CASSPQGSHTYNEQFF. CDR3 nucleotides: TGTGCCAGCAGCCCCCAGGGTAGCCACACTTACAATGAGCAGTTCTTC.